A selection of T cell receptor beta chains follows, all from one sample in a study of control samples from healthy donors and cancer patients. Sequencing used immunoSEQ multiplex PCR; TCRdb keeps in-frame clones, though not all of them. The table shows 160,000 or so clones, with about 93% occurring only once. Sequenced input: blood. The receptors stem from a man aged 50-59 years in good health. Both conserved end residues are part of each CDR3. A D gene is named only where the DNA matches it firmly. Clone size is not always given. Where it is, it says once, few, many or a class for expanded clones.

d_gene | j_gene | abundance | v_gene | CDR3aa | CDR3nt
TRBD2 | TRBJ2-1 | - | TRBV11-2 | CASSLAPSGSSYNEQFF | TGTGCCAGCAGCTTAGCCCCTAGCGGGAGCTCCTACAATGAGCAGTTCTTC
- | TRBJ2-2 | - | TRBV28 | CASSSTGYGELFF | TGTGCCAGCAGTTCCACCGGATACGGGGAGCTGTTTTTT
TRBD2 | TRBJ2-1 | few | TRBV3-1/TRBV3-2 | CASSPGLAELAYNEQFF | TGTGCCAGCAGCCCGGGACTAGCGGAGCTGGCCTACAATGAGCAGTTCTTC
TRBD2 | TRBJ2-7 | - | TRBV6-2/TRBV6-3 | CASSIPSGAYEQYF | TGTGCCAGCAGTATTCCTAGCGGTGCCTACGAGCAGTACTTC
TRBD2 | TRBJ2-1 | - | TRBV28 | CASSPSGGSYNEQFF | TGTGCCAGCAGCCCCAGCGGGGGCTCCTACAATGAGCAGTTCTTC
TRBD2 | TRBJ2-7 | - | TRBV27 | CASSLSTSGSYEQYF | TGTGCCAGCAGTTTATCGACTAGCGGATCCTACGAGCAGTACTTC
TRBD2 | TRBJ2-7 | once | TRBV15 | CATSRPGLAGTEQYF | TGTGCCACCAGCAGGCCCGGACTAGCGGGAACCGAGCAGTACTTC
- | TRBJ2-2 | - | TRBV28 | CASSLGNTNTGELFF | TGTGCCAGCAGTTTAGGTAATACGAACACCGGGGAGCTGTTTTTT
- | TRBJ1-2 | - | TRBV2 | CASSRQGFDYGYTF | TGTGCCAGCAGTCGCCAGGGTTTTGACTATGGCTACACCTTC
TRBD2 | TRBJ2-1 | - | TRBV28 | CASSFRGLAGEDEQFF | TGTGCCAGCAGTTTTAGGGGACTAGCGGGAGAGGATGAGCAGTTCTTC
- | TRBJ1-5 | once | TRBV28 | CASSLRRTQNQPQHF | TGTGCCAGCAGTTTACGCAGAACCCAAAATCAGCCCCAGCATTTT
- | TRBJ2-3 | - | TRBV6-5 | CASSRGATDTQYF | TGTGCCAGCAGCCGAGGGGCGACAGATACGCAGTATTTT
- | TRBJ2-1 | - | TRBV20-1 | CSARSNEQFF | TGCAGTGCTAGGTCCAATGAGCAGTTCTTC
TRBD2 | TRBJ2-2 | - | TRBV2 | CASSTLAAGELFF | TGTGCCAGCAGTACACTAGCGGCCGGGGAGCTGTTTTTT
TRBD1 | TRBJ1-6 | - | TRBV5-8 | CASSALTGGNSPLHF | TGTGCCAGCAGCGCCCTGACAGGGGGAAATTCACCCCTCCACTTT
- | TRBJ2-7 | - | TRBV28 | CASSSSKYEQYF | TGTGCCAGCAGCTCGAGTAAGTACGAGCAGTACTTC
- | TRBJ2-1 | - | TRBV12-5 | CASGLLVGSGSYNEQFF | TGTGCTAGTGGTTTGTTGGTCGGGAGCGGCTCCTACAATGAGCAGTTCTTC
- | TRBJ1-4 | - | TRBV5-1 | CASSVTGRSNEKLFF | TGCGCCAGCAGCGTGACGGGACGGAGCAATGAAAAACTGTTTTTT
- | TRBJ1-4 | - | TRBV4-1 | CASSPGWPNEKLFF | TGCGCCAGCAGCCCTGGGTGGCCTAATGAAAAACTGTTTTTT
- | TRBJ1-5 | - | TRBV6-2/TRBV6-3 | CASSLGTRDQPQHF | TGTGCCAGCAGCCTCGGGACACGCGATCAGCCCCAGCATTTT
- | TRBJ1-5 | - | TRBV6-1 | CASSEPIGGHNQPQHF | TGTGCCAGCAGTGAACCTATAGGGGGGCACAATCAGCCCCAGCATTTT
- | TRBJ2-2 | - | TRBV7-3 | CASSSFNGVPNTGELFF | TGTGCCAGCAGCTCGTTCAACGGGGTCCCGAACACCGGGGAGCTGTTTTTT
TRBD2 | TRBJ2-1 | - | TRBV6-4 | CASTDEAGASSDEQFF | TGTGCCAGCACCGACGAAGCGGGAGCGTCATCCGATGAGCAGTTCTTC
TRBD1 | TRBJ1-5 | - | TRBV5-8 | CASSLEGARGQPQHF | TGTGCCAGCAGCTTGGAGGGGGCGCGGGGTCAGCCCCAGCATTTT
- | TRBJ2-6 | - | TRBV10-3 | CAISQGGFSGANVLTF | TGTGCCATCAGCCAGGGGGGTTTCTCTGGGGCCAACGTCCTGACTTTC
- | TRBJ2-1 | - | TRBV5-4 | CASSLSSAVGDEQFF | TGTGCCAGCAGCTTGTCCAGCGCGGTAGGGGATGAGCAGTTCTTC
- | TRBJ2-1 | - | TRBV20-1 | CRGDNEQFF | TGCAGGGGGGACAATGAGCAGTTCTTC
- | TRBJ2-7 | - | TRBV27 | CASSLTRERHEQYF | TGTGCCAGCAGTTTAACCAGGGAGCGACACGAGCAGTACTTC
TRBD1 | TRBJ2-7 | - | TRBV19 | CASSPPGGRSYEQYF | TGTGCCAGTAGTCCTCCAGGGGGCAGAAGCTACGAGCAGTACTTC
TRBD1 | TRBJ2-2 | - | TRBV6-5 | CASSYRDSYTGELFF | TGTGCCAGCAGTTACCGGGACAGCTACACCGGGGAGCTGTTTTTT
- | TRBJ2-5 | - | TRBV5-1 | CASSFTTMKETQYF | TGCGCCAGCAGCTTTACGACCATGAAAGAGACCCAGTACTTC
- | TRBJ1-5 | - | TRBV18 | CASSPFRSHSNQPQHF | TGTGCCAGCTCACCATTCCGGAGCCATAGCAATCAGCCCCAGCATTTT
TRBD2 | TRBJ2-1 | - | TRBV4-1 | CASSQIAGGYNEQFF | TGCGCCAGCAGCCAGATAGCGGGAGGATACAATGAGCAGTTCTTC
TRBD1 | TRBJ2-2 | - | TRBV7-9 | CASNRDRVNTGELFF | TGTGCCAGCAACCGGGACAGGGTTAACACCGGGGAGCTGTTTTTT
TRBD2 | TRBJ2-3 | - | TRBV6-5 | CASSYAGLAGTDTQYF | TGTGCCAGCAGTTACGCCGGACTAGCGGGCACAGATACGCAGTATTTT
TRBD1 | TRBJ2-2 | - | TRBV27 | CASSRMGQPNTGELFF | TGTGCCAGCAGTAGAATGGGACAGCCGAACACCGGGGAGCTGTTTTTT
TRBD1 | TRBJ2-7 | - | TRBV9 | CASSTGTGGWNEQYF | TGTGCCAGCAGCACCGGGACAGGGGGATGGAACGAGCAGTACTTC
- | TRBJ2-3 | - | TRBV14 | CASSQEAAFWGDTQYF | TGTGCCAGCAGCCAAGAGGCGGCATTCTGGGGAGATACGCAGTATTTT
TRBD1 | TRBJ2-5 | - | TRBV6-2/TRBV6-3 | CASSGTGRETQYF | TGTGCCAGCAGCGGGACAGGGCGGGAGACCCAGTACTTC
- | TRBJ2-2 | - | TRBV9 | CASSVLRGELFF | TGTGCCAGCAGCGTTCTTAGGGGGGAGCTGTTTTTT
TRBD1 | TRBJ1-3 | - | TRBV5-1 | CASSSEYEGANTIYF | TGCGCCAGCAGCTCGGAGTACGAGGGGGCAAACACCATATATTTT
- | TRBJ1-2 | once | TRBV14 | CASSKGRTKSYGYTF | TGTGCCAGCAGCAAAGGGCGGACAAAGAGCTATGGCTACACCTTC
- | TRBJ1-6 | - | TRBV11-2 | CASSLTRQDNSPLHF | TGTGCCAGCAGCTTAACCAGACAGGATAATTCACCCCTCCACTTT
TRBD1 | TRBJ2-3 | - | TRBV7-6 | CASSLEGAISTDTQYF | TGTGCCAGCAGCTTAGAGGGGGCAATTAGCACAGATACGCAGTATTTT
- | TRBJ2-5 | once | TRBV5-1 | CASSLGRETQYF | TGCGCCAGCAGCTTGGGACGAGAGACCCAGTACTTC
TRBD2 | TRBJ2-7 | - | TRBV30 | CAWRTSGAYEQYF | TGTGCCTGGAGGACTAGCGGAGCCTACGAGCAGTACTTC
TRBD1 | TRBJ2-7 | - | TRBV19 | CASSNPGTGGFEQYF | TGTGCCAGTAGTAACCCCGGGACAGGGGGGTTCGAGCAGTACTTC
- | TRBJ2-1 | - | TRBV9 | CASSVSGQSDEQFF | TGTGCCAGCAGCGTATCTGGACAGTCGGATGAGCAGTTCTTC
TRBD1 | TRBJ2-7 | - | TRBV28 | CASIIAQGAGYEQYF | TGTGCCAGCATTATAGCTCAGGGGGCGGGGTACGAGCAGTACTTC
TRBD1 | TRBJ2-2 | - | TRBV5-1 | CASSERGQGGELFF | TGCGCCAGCAGCGAAAGGGGGCAAGGGGGGGAGCTGTTTTTT
- | TRBJ1-2 | - | TRBV14 | CASSQTRFPNGYTF | TGTGCCAGCAGCCAAACTCGTTTCCCCAACGGCTACACCTTC